This is a list of T cell receptor beta chains from one sample in a study of early T cells in non-severe SARS-CoV-2 infection. From the 5' RACE reads, TCRdb called clonotypes with MiXCR, one entry per CDR3 protein. The data contain some 42,000 distinct CDR3 sequences, about 5.9% of them singletons. The source material was whole blood, sampled at baseline. The receptor source for this set is an adult who was a healthcare worker with PCR-confirmed SARS-CoV-2 infection or an uninfected control (not recorded which). Both conserved end residues are part of each CDR3. The D gene is left open where the match is weak. Not every row has a clone size; where given, it reads once, few, many or a size class.

clone_size j_call d_call v_call cdr3_aa cdr3_nt
NA TRBJ1-2 TRBD1 TRBV29-1 CSVASDRTGGYTF TGCAGCGTTGCTTCAGATCGGACAGGCGGCTACACCTTC
many TRBJ2-2 NA TRBV18 CASSQVISGSNTGELFF TGTGCCAGCTCACAAGTAATTAGCGGCTCGAACACCGGGGAGCTGTTTTTT
many TRBJ1-1 NA TRBV7-2 CASSLFGGGTEAFF TGTGCCAGCAGCTTATTTGGGGGTGGGACTGAAGCTTTCTTT
NA TRBJ2-7 TRBD2 TRBV5-4 CASSTGLAGPYEQYF TGTGCCAGCAGCACGGGACTAGCGGGCCCCTACGAGCAGTACTTC
many TRBJ2-7 TRBD1 TRBV11-2 CASSSGQGTYEQYF TGTGCCAGCAGCTCGGGACAGGGTACCTACGAGCAGTACTTC
many TRBJ1-6 NA TRBV12-3/TRBV12-4 CASSFRSSYNSPLHF TGTGCCAGCAGTTTCAGGAGCTCCTATAATTCACCCCTCCACTTT
many TRBJ2-2 NA TRBV24-1 CATSDLYPANTGELFF TGTGCCACCAGTGATTTGTACCCTGCGAACACCGGGGAGCTGTTTTTT
many TRBJ2-7 TRBD1 TRBV30 CAWSTGRYEQYF TGTGCCTGGTCGACAGGGAGATACGAGCAGTACTTC
many TRBJ1-6 TRBD1 TRBV5-6 CASSLRMTGGRENSPLHF TGTGCCAGCAGCCTGCGCATGACAGGGGGCAGGGAGAATTCACCCCTCCACTTT
many TRBJ1-5 TRBD1 TRBV18 CASSLFGGTAMRKGNQPQHF TGTGCCAGCTCACTTTTTGGAGGGACAGCTATGAGAAAGGGCAATCAGCCCCAGCATTTT
many TRBJ2-5 NA TRBV5-6 CASSLATGYQETQYF TGTGCCAGCAGCTTGGCCACGGGGTACCAAGAGACCCAGTACTTC
many TRBJ2-1 TRBD2 TRBV6-2/TRBV6-3 CASTRYTSSGAYNEQFF TGTGCCAGCACCAGATATACCTCTAGCGGGGCTTACAATGAGCAGTTCTTC
few TRBJ2-1 NA TRBV14 CASSQVLGVGEQFF TGTGCCAGCAGCCAAGTATTGGGGGTAGGTGAGCAGTTCTTC
many TRBJ1-6 TRBD1 TRBV6-2/TRBV6-3 CASSPRQGRSPLHF TGTGCCAGCAGTCCTCGACAGGGGCGGTCACCCCTCCACTTT
NA TRBJ1-2 NA TRBV5-1 CASSLAGGQAFYGYTF TGCGCCAGCAGCTTGGCCGGGGGTCAAGCCTTCTATGGCTACACCTTC
many TRBJ1-2 NA TRBV12-3/TRBV12-4 CASSFRGGYTF TGTGCCAGCAGTTTCAGGGGTGGCTACACCTTC
many TRBJ2-1 TRBD2 TRBV4-1 CASSQDLGGAYNEQFF TGCGCCAGCAGCCAAGATCTCGGGGGGGCCTACAATGAGCAGTTCTTC
many TRBJ1-5 TRBD1 TRBV7-8 CASSLRTGGLQPQHF TGTGCCAGCAGCTTAAGGACAGGGGGTTTACAGCCCCAGCATTTT
many TRBJ1-1 TRBD1 TRBV12-3/TRBV12-4 CASSLGTGGLNTEAFF TGTGCCAGCAGTTTAGGGACAGGGGGCTTGAACACTGAAGCTTTCTTT
NA TRBJ2-2 NA TRBV4-1 CASSPAGANTGELFF TGCGCCAGCAGCCCTGCCGGGGCGAACACCGGGGAGCTGTTTTTT
many TRBJ1-6 NA TRBV2 CASSDSGRVGSPLHF TGTGCCAGCAGTGACTCCGGCAGGGTGGGATCACCCCTCCACTTT
many TRBJ2-1 TRBD1 TRBV3-1 CASSLWTGGNEQFF TGTGCCAGCAGCCTTTGGACAGGGGGCAATGAGCAGTTCTTC
many TRBJ2-3 NA TRBV29-1 CSVDRQGTDTQYF TGCAGCGTTGATCGACAGGGCACAGATACGCAGTATTTT
NA TRBJ2-7 TRBD1 TRBV10-3 CAIAGTGTYEQYF TGTGCCATAGCCGGGACAGGGACCTACGAGCAGTACTTC
few TRBJ2-7 TRBD1 TRBV7-2 CASSSWDRGLYEQYF TGTGCCAGCAGCTCGTGGGACAGGGGGCTTTACGAGCAGTACTTC
NA TRBJ2-5 NA TRBV7-2 CASSLAYRHQETQYF TGTGCCAGCAGCTTAGCGTACCGCCATCAAGAGACCCAGTACTTC
few TRBJ2-1 NA TRBV14 CASSQLDSAPYNEQFF TGTGCCAGCAGCCAGCTTGACTCAGCCCCCTACAATGAGCAGTTCTTC
many TRBJ2-3 NA TRBV7-2 CASSSQDTQYF TGTGCCAGCAGCTCGCAAGATACGCAGTATTTT
few TRBJ1-1 NA TRBV10-2 CASSEYMNTEAFF TGCGCCAGCAGTGAGTACATGAACACTGAAGCTTTCTTT
many TRBJ2-1 TRBD2 TRBV4-2 CASRLAGGPHEQFF TGTGCCAGCAGGCTGGCGGGGGGGCCACATGAGCAGTTCTTC
NA TRBJ2-2 NA TRBV5-5 CASSLTFWNTGELFF TGTGCCAGCAGCCTGACCTTTTGGAACACCGGGGAGCTGTTTTTT
NA TRBJ1-2 NA TRBV7-8 CASSGAGNYGYTF TGTGCCAGCAGCGGTGCGGGAAACTATGGCTACACCTTC